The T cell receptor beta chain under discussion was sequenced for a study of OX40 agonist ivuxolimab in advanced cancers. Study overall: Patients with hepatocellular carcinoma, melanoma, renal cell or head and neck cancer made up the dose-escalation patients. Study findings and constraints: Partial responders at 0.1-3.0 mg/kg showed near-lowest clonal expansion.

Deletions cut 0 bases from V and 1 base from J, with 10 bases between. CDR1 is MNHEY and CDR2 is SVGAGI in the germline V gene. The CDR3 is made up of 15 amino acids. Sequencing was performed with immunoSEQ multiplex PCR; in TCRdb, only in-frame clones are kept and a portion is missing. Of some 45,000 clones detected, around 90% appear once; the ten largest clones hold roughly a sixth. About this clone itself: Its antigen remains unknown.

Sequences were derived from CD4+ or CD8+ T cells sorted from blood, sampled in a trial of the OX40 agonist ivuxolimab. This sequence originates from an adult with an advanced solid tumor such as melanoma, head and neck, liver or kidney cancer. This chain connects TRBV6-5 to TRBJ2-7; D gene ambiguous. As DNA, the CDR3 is TGTGCCAGCAGTTACTCGACCCCAGCATCCTACGAGCAGTACTTC. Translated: CASSYSTPASYEQYF.